One T cell receptor (beta chain) is described in this entry. Its antigen remains unknown. The data were obtained in a study of vaccination effects on CD4 cells after COVID-19. Overall study: Samples were taken post-vaccine, and their median timing was 72 days after the second dose.

Profiled with immunoSEQ multiplex PCR; TCRdb holds only in-frame clones, not every one. The data contain more than 9,000 clones, about 65% of them singletons. Before sequencing, viral peptide pools were used by the ViraFEST assay to expand antigen-specific CD4+ T cells. Investigators separated out CD4+ T cells once 10 days of culture had passed. Participants received two doses of either the BNT162b2 or mRNA-1273 vaccine. A half-medium replacement with IL-2 medium was carried out on days 3 and 7. Looked up from germline, CDR1 is SGHAT and CDR2 is FQNNGV. V lost 0 bases and J 6 bases, leaving 11 bases between the germline ends. This CDR3 spans 14 amino acids.

This chain joins TRBV11-2 and TRBJ1-1; D gene unclear. The sample consisted of CD4+ T cells from PBMCs cultured with SARS-CoV-2 spike peptides, taken after COVID-19 vaccination. The sequence derives from a human donor who received a COVID-19 vaccine. CDR3 nucleotide sequence: TGTGCCAGCAGCTTAGATATTGGTTACGCTGAAGCTTTCTTT. It is translated as CASSLDIGYAEAFF.